This TCR beta chain was profiled in a study of cytomegalovirus exposure and HLA in healthy donors. Study outcomes and limitations: Specificity for CMV antigens was confirmed in vitro for a few of the CMV-associated chains. Cytomegalovirus association was listed for around 170 TCR beta chains.

The CDR3 sequence is 15 residues long. V was cut by 5 bases and J by 8 bases, with 21 bases left in between. Germline CDR1 SGHAT, CDR2 FQNNGV. About this clone: The target antigen is unknown.

Using immunoSEQ multiplex PCR, the repertoire was profiled, and TCRdb retains in-frame clones only, with some absent. This table has some 150,000 clones, roughly 84% appearing once. Sequenced sample: PBMCs. The sequence was obtained from a human donor in good health. The rearrangement uses TRBV11-2 and TRBJ1-2; perhaps TRBD1 as D (5 bases). CDR3 DNA: TGTGCCAGCAGCAATGTTGTCGGCAGGGCAAGCGGCTACACCTTC. This encodes CASSNVVGRASGYTF.